The text below deals with one T cell receptor beta chain. The target antigen is unknown. Using immunoSEQ multiplex PCR, the repertoire was profiled, and TCRdb retains in-frame clones only, with some absent. Among around 97,000 clones listed, 80% to 90% were seen once. In germline, CDR1 is SEHNR, CDR2 FQNEAQ (reference sequence). The V and J ends lost 6 bases and 0 bases respectively, with 12 bases between them. The CDR3 is 14 residues long. These data belong to a study of T cell clones after liver transplantation. Turning to the study itself: TCRbeta sequencing after a pre-transplant mixed lymphocyte reaction identified graft-donor-reactive clones, later tracked in post-transplant blood. Without induction therapy, subjects received standard immunosuppression until 12-24 months post-transplant. Study-level results: Post-transplant time points were not standardized, so conclusions are preliminary.

The chain couples TRBV7-9 to TRBJ2-7, with D uncertain. Sample: CD4+ T cells from blood, taken approximately 50 months after liver transplant. The origin of this receptor is a human patient who received a liver transplant. Some T cells may arise from the graft donor. CDR3 sequence: CASSSSITSYEQYF. In nucleotides, the CDR3 is TGTGCCAGCAGTTCCTCTATTACCTCCTACGAGCAGTACTTC.